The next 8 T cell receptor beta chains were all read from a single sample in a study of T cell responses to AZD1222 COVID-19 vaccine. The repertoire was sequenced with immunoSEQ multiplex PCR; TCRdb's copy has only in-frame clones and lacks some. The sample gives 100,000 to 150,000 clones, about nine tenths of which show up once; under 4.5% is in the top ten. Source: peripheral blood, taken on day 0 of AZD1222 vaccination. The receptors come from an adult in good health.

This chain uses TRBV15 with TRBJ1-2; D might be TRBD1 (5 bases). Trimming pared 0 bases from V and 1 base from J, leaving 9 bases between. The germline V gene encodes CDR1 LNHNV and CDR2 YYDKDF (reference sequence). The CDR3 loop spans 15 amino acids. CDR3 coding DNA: TGTGCCACCAGCAGAGACAGGGACCTTAACTATGGCTACACCTTC. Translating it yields CATSRDRDLNYGYTF.

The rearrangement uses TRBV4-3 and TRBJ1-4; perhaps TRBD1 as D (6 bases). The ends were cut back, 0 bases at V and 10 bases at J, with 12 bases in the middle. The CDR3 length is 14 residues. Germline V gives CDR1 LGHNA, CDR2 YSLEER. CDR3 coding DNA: TGCGCCAGCAGCCAAGATCTTCAGGGGACAAAACTGTTTTTT. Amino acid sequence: CASSQDLQGTKLFF.

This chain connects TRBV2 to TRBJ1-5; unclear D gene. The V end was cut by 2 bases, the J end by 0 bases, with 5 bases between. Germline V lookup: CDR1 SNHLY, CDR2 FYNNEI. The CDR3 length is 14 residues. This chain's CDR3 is CASSERDSNQPQHF. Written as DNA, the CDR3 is TGTGCCAGCAGTGAACGTGATAGCAATCAGCCCCAGCATTTT.

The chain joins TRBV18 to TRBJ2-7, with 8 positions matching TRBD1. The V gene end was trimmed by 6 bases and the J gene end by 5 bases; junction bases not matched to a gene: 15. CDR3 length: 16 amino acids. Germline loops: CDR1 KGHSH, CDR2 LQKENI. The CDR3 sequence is CASSRTKGQGGNEQYF. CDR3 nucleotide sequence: TGTGCCAGCTCTCGAACAAAAGGACAGGGTGGCAACGAGCAGTACTTC.

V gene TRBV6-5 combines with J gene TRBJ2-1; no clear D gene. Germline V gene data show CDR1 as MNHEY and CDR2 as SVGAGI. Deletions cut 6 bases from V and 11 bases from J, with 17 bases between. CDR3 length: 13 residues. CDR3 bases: TGTGCCAGCAGCTCTCCCGTCAGAGGACAGCAGTTCTTC. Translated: CASSSPVRGQQFF.

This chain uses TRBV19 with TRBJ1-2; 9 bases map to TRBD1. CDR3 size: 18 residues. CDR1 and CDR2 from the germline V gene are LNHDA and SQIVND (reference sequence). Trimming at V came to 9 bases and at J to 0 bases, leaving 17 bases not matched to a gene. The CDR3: CASTIPGDRAQANYGYTF. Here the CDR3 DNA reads TGTGCCAGCACGATTCCTGGGGACAGGGCACAGGCTAACTATGGCTACACCTTC.

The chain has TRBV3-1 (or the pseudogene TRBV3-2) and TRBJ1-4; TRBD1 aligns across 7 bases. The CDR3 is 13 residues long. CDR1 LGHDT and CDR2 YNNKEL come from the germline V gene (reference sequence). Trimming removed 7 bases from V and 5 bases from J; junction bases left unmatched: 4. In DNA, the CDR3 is TGTGCCAGCACCCGACAGGGCAATGAAAAACTGTTTTTT. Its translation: CASTRQGNEKLFF.

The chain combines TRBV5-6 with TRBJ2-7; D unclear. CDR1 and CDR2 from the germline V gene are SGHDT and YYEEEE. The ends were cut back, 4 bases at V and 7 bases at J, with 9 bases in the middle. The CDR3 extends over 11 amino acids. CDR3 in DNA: TGTGCCAGCAGCCACGGCCTGGAGCAGTACTTC. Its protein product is CASSHGLEQYF.